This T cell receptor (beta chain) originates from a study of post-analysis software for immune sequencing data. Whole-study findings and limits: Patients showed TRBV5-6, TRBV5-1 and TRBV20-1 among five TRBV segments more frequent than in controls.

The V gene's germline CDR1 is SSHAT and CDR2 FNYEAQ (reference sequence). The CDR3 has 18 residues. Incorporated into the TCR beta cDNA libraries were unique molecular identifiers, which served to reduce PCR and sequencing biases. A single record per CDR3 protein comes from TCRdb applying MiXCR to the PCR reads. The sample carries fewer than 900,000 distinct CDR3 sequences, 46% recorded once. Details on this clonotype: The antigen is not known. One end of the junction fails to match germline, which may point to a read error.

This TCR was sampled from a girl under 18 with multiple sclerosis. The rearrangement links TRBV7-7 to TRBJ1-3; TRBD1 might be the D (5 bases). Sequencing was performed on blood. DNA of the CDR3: TGTGCTAGCAGCTTAGTAGTTTTAGAGGGGAGCTCTGGAAACACCATATATTTT. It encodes CASSLVVLEGSSGNTIYF.